This T cell receptor (beta chain) was documented in a study of control samples from healthy donors and cancer patients. This clone was seen just once. Repertoires were generated with immunoSEQ multiplex PCR, while TCRdb's copy carries only in-frame clones and drops some. This sample yields 120,000 or so clones, of which 87% are seen a single time; about 2.7% belongs to the top ten. Sequencing was performed on blood. This TCR derives from a man in his sixties in good health.

As DNA, the CDR3 is TGTGCCAGCAGCTTAGAACCAATTCCGACGAACACTGAAGCTTTCTTT. Protein: CASSLEPIPTNTEAFF. The chain links TRBV7-3 to TRBJ1-1; D uncertain. Germline CDR1 SGHTA, CDR2 FQGTGA. The V and J ends lost 2 bases and 1 base respectively, with 14 bases between them. This CDR3 spans 16 amino acids.